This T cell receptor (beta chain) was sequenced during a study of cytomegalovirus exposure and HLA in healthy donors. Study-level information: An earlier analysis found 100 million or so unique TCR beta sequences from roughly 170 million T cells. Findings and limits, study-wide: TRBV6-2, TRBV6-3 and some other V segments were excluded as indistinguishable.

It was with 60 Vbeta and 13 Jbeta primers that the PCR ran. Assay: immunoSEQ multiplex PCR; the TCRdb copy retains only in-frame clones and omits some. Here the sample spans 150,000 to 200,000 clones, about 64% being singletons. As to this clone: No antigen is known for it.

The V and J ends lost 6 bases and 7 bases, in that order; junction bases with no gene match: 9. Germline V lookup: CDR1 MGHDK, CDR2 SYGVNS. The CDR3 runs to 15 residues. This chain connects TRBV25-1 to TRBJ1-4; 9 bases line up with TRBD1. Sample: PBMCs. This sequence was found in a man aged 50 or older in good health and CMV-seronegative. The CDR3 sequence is CASRLSGTGTEKLFF. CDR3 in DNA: TGTGCCAGCAGACTCTCCGGGACAGGGACTGAAAAACTGTTTTTT.